This TCR beta chain was identified during a study of blood T cell repertoires in COVID-19. Background on the study: The cDNA or gDNA used as material had been derived from T cells, B-cell-depleted T cells, or PBMCs.

Original data processing: Reference gene primer amplification gave estimated nucleated cell counts. The data were produced by immunoSEQ multiplex PCR, yet TCRdb's version contains in-frame clones alone and is incomplete. Clone size and the V and J calls come from that table; the DNA yielded D and trimming. Seen here are roughly 220,000 clones, around 86% observed once, and the top ten hold about 2.2%. V was pared by 3 bases and J by 4 bases, with 9 bases between. The CDR3 runs to 13 residues. Germline CDR1 reads MDHEN; CDR2 reads SYDVKM. The chain joins TRBV28 to TRBJ1-1; D call uncertain. The sequence was obtained from a man younger than 40 who had recovered from COVID-19. Sequenced: peripheral blood. The CDR3 region is CASSFPLSTEAFF. The DNA for the CDR3 is TGTGCCAGCAGTTTCCCGTTGAGCACTGAAGCTTTCTTT.